This TCR beta chain was retrieved from a study of shared clonotypes between healthy human individuals. Study-wide results and caveats: Of the naive CD4 clonotypes, about 5% were shared across a handful of donors.

A remark on this clone: The antigen is not known.

The study drew all its donors from Caucasian adults living in Nashville, Tennessee. Generated by immunoSEQ multiplex PCR, the TCRdb table keeps only in-frame clones and is missing some. The table lists fewer than 850,000 clones, around 90% of them singletons, with around a third in the top ten. This CDR3 has 14 amino acids. The junction had 2 bases not matched to a gene; V was cut back by 3 bases and J by 0 bases. The V gene's germline CDR1 is MRHNA and CDR2 SNTAGT. What was sequenced was memory CD8+ T cells from PBMCs. Indicated subset: CD45RO+ cells pooled with CCR7-negative TemRA cells. This sequence joins TRBV6-4 and TRBJ2-7; 7 bases agree with TRBD2. This receptor was identified in a young man in good health. Some clones in this sample may be carry-over from other donors' samples. For the CDR3, the DNA is TGTGCCAGCAGTGAGCGGGAGAACTCCTACGAGCAGTACTTC. This gives the protein CASSERENSYEQYF.